This TCR beta chain appears in the sequencing data of a study of blood T cells in healthy people across ages. The CDR3 has 17 residues. V lost 5 bases, J lost 0 bases, and 20 bases lay in between. Germline V lookup: CDR1 SGHRS, CDR2 YFSETQ. PCR was performed a second time for about 6 to 12 cycles using a sample-barcoded 5' primer and a J-beta primer mix. TCRdb re-derived calls from the 5' RACE reads in MiXCR, one entry per CDR3 protein. This sample yields 1,800,000 or so distinct CDR3 sequences, of which roughly two fifths are seen a single time; around 23% belongs to the top ten. Sequences were obtained from blood. The rearrangement joins TRBV5-1 to TRBJ2-5, with D unresolved. This receptor was taken from a human donor in good health. CDR3 in amino acids: CASSMVMNTRYQETQYF. The CDR3 nucleotides read TGCGCCAGCAGTATGGTTATGAACACCCGGTACCAAGAGACCCAGTACTTC.